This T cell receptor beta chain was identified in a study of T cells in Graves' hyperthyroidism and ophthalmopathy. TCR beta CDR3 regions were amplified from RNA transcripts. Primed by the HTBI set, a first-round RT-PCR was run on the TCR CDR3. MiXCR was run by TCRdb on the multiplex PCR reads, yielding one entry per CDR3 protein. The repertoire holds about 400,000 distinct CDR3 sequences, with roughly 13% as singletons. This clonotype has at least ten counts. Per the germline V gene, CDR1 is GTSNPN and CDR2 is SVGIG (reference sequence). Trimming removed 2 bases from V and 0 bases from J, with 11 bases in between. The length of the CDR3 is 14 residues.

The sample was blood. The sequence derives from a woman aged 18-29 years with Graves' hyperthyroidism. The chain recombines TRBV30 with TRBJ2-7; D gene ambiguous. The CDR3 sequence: CAWSRTGHSYEQYF. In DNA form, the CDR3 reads TGTGCCTGGAGTCGGACGGGCCACTCCTACGAGCAGTACTTC.